The rows below give T cell receptor beta chains drawn from one sample of a study of T cell clonotyping in hematopoietic cell transplantation. Sequencing used immunoSEQ multiplex PCR; TCRdb keeps in-frame clones, though not all of them. The sample shows roughly 5,000 clones, 77% of them seen only once. The sequencing used peripheral blood mononuclear cells, collected 100 days after allogeneic stem cell transplant. Every receptor here comes from a female patient in her fifties or sixties who had an allogeneic stem cell transplant from an unrelated donor, so the T cells may come from the graft donor. Some clones in this sample may be carry-over from other donors' samples. CDR3s include the opening cysteine and the closing phenylalanine or tryptophan. Fields, in order: V gene, J gene, clone size, D gene, CDR3 protein, CDR3 DNA. D genes are given only for firm matches. Only some rows state a clone size, as once, few, many or a class for expanded clones.

>TRBV4-2|TRBJ1-4|-|-
CASSQVWGGGEKLFF
TGTGCCAGCAGCCAAGTTTGGGGCGGAGGTGAAAAACTGTTTTTT
>TRBV30|TRBJ1-3|-|-
CAWSYGTPGNTIYF
TGTGCCTGGAGTTACGGGACCCCGGGAAACACCATATATTTT
>TRBV9|TRBJ2-3|-|-
CASSVMTSTDTQYF
TGTGCCAGCAGCGTGATGACTAGTACAGATACGCAGTATTTT
>TRBV6-1|TRBJ2-2|-|TRBD1
CASSARQGVGKTGELFF
TGTGCCAGCAGTGCCCGACAGGGGGTGGGGAAGACCGGGGAGCTGTTTTTT
>TRBV15|TRBJ2-1|-|-
CATSRDGYNEQFF
TGTGCCACCAGCAGAGATGGGTACAATGAGCAGTTCTTC
>TRBV5-1|TRBJ2-2|-|TRBD2
CASSVTSGGRTGELFF
TGCGCCAGCAGCGTAACTAGCGGGGGAAGAACCGGGGAGCTGTTTTTT
>TRBV29-1|TRBJ2-1|-|-
CSGGSGGSTYNEQFF
TGCAGCGGTGGATCAGGAGGCTCGACCTACAATGAGCAGTTCTTC
>TRBV4-1|TRBJ2-5|-|-
CASSQEGSRETQYF
TGCGCCAGCAGCCAAGAAGGGTCCCGAGAGACCCAGTACTTC
>TRBV6-1|TRBJ1-5|once|-
CATYPVDSNQPQHF
TGTGCCACCTATCCAGTGGATAGCAATCAGCCCCAGCATTTT
>TRBV19|TRBJ1-2|-|-
CASRLAGSYTF
TGTGCCAGTCGTCTCGCCGGGAGCTACACCTTC
>TRBV5-1|TRBJ1-5|-|-
CASSPLPGNQPQHF
TGCGCCAGCAGCCCGCTTCCAGGCAATCAGCCCCAGCATTTT
>TRBV15|TRBJ1-2|-|-
CATSRDGATGTYGYTF
TGTGCCACCAGCAGAGATGGGGCCACGGGAACCTATGGCTACACCTTC
>TRBV7-9|TRBJ2-7|-|TRBD2
CASSRAGLDLYEQYF
TGTGCCAGCAGCCGGGCCGGACTAGATCTTTACGAGCAGTACTTC
>TRBV7-2|TRBJ2-7|-|-
CASSLAWGGQYF
TGTGCCAGCAGCTTAGCGTGGGGAGGGCAGTACTTC
>TRBV10-3|TRBJ2-1|once|-
CATPTKEGGYNEQFF
TGTGCCACCCCAACGAAGGAGGGGGGGTACAATGAGCAGTTCTTC
>TRBV11-2|TRBJ2-3|-|TRBD1
CASRIRDRDTDTQYF
TGTGCCAGCAGGATCCGGGACAGGGACACAGATACGCAGTATTTT
>TRBV5-6|TRBJ1-1|few|-
CASSLRRSGIGMNTEAFF
TGTGCCAGCAGCTTGAGGAGATCAGGGATCGGGATGAACACTGAAGCTTTCTTT
>TRBV6-4|TRBJ2-3|-|-
CASSRQASTDTQYF
TGTGCCAGCAGCAGACAGGCTAGCACAGATACGCAGTATTTT
>TRBV11-1|TRBJ2-7|-|-
CASSPLAGLSDEQYF
TGTGCCAGCAGCCCCTTGGCTGGGTTAAGCGACGAGCAGTACTTC
>TRBV4-2|TRBJ2-7|-|-
CASSQDSGVEWGVPYEQYF
TGTGCCAGCAGCCAAGATTCCGGGGTGGAATGGGGGGTCCCCTACGAGCAGTACTTC
>TRBV19|TRBJ2-1|medium-sized|TRBD2
CASSITSGAYNEQFF
TGTGCCAGTAGTATAACCAGCGGGGCCTACAATGAGCAGTTCTTC
>TRBV7-9|TRBJ2-3|-|-
CASSLVGLGTGTQYF
TGTGCCAGCAGCTTAGTAGGTCTAGGGACGGGTACGCAGTATTTT
>TRBV5-1|TRBJ1-4|-|-
CASSLEGQGEKLFF
TGCGCCAGCAGCCTGGAGGGACAAGGCGAAAAACTGTTTTTT
>TRBV7-2|TRBJ2-5|-|TRBD2
CASSLSGGAQETQYF
TGTGCCAGCAGCCTTAGCGGGGGAGCACAAGAGACCCAGTACTTC
>TRBV28|TRBJ1-1|-|TRBD1
CASSSLGTGLAFF
TGTGCCAGCAGTTCCCTCGGGACAGGATTAGCTTTCTTT
>TRBV28|TRBJ1-5|few|TRBD1
CASSTGGWNQPQHF
TGTGCCAGCAGTACAGGGGGCTGGAATCAGCCCCAGCATTTT
>TRBV6-1|TRBJ2-1|-|TRBD2
CASSSSSGVDEQFF
TGTGCCAGCAGTAGTTCTAGCGGGGTCGATGAGCAGTTCTTC
>TRBV29-1|TRBJ1-4|few|-
CSGPDIPNEKLFF
TGCAGCGGACCGGACATCCCTAATGAAAAACTGTTTTTT
>TRBV29-1|TRBJ1-1|-|-
CIMAVNTEAFF
TGCATCATGGCCGTGAACACTGAAGCTTTCTTT
>TRBV10-3|TRBJ2-3|-|-
CATAGFSTDTQYF
TGTGCCACGGCGGGCTTCAGTACAGATACGCAGTATTTT
>TRBV6-5|TRBJ2-7|large|-
CASSAGIYEQYF
TGTGCCAGCAGTGCTGGGATCTACGAGCAGTACTTC
>TRBV4-1|TRBJ1-5|-|-
CASSQGQALNHNQPQHF
TGCGCCAGCAGCCAAGGGCAGGCCCTGAACCACAATCAGCCCCAGCATTTT
>TRBV5-1|TRBJ1-6|-|-
CASSLSSDYNSPLHF
TGCGCCAGCAGCTTGTCGTCCGATTACAATTCACCCCTCCACTTT
>TRBV10-3|TRBJ1-5|-|TRBD1
CAISESDRGMQSPQHF
TGTGCCATCAGTGAGTCGGACAGGGGCATGCAATCGCCCCAGCATTTT
>TRBV6-6|TRBJ2-2|-|TRBD2
CASSAGLAGHTGELFF
TGTGCCAGCAGCGCAGGACTAGCGGGTCACACCGGGGAGCTGTTTTTT
>TRBV2|TRBJ1-1|-|-
CASGGIQGGTEAFF
TGTGCCAGCGGGGGAATCCAGGGTGGCACTGAAGCTTTCTTT